This T cell receptor beta chain was captured by sequencing in a study of blood T cell repertoires in COVID-19. This table comes from immunoSEQ multiplex PCR, and its TCRdb copy is limited to in-frame clones, with some not included. Among some 49,000 clones listed, 65% to 90% were seen once. This clone has only a few counts. This CDR3 spans 16 amino acids. Trimming stripped 5 bases from V and 4 bases from J, with 20 bases between. Germline-derived CDR1 and CDR2 are MDHEN and SYDVKM. The specimen sequenced was peripheral blood. The TCR sequence derives from a human donor in a cohort sampled during active COVID-19. This chain links TRBV28 with TRBJ1-2, with D unclear. CDR3 amino acids: CASSPLLRGGVYGYTF. The CDR3 bases are TGTGCCAGCAGTCCCCTCCTTCGGGGTGGGGTCTATGGCTACACCTTC.